What follows are 9 T cell receptor beta chains derived from one specimen sequenced in a study of radiotherapy plus CTLA-4 blockade in lung cancer. Assay used: immunoSEQ multiplex PCR; TCRdb lists only in-frame clones, some missing. The sample carries about 45,000 clones, about 70% recorded once. This specimen consisted of peripheral blood, obtained from a patient treated with radiotherapy plus ipilimumab. The receptors shown here come from a human donor with non-small cell lung cancer who had a partial response to radiotherapy plus ipilimumab.

This sequence joins TRBV5-1 and TRBJ2-3; 8 bases are a match to TRBD2. After removal of 0 bases from V and 8 bases from J, the junction contained 11 bases not matched to a gene. Germline values: CDR1 SGHRS, CDR2 YFSETQ. The CDR3 runs to 16 residues. In nucleotides, the CDR3 is TGCGCCAGCAGCTTGGGTGCGGGGGGCCGATCCGGTACGCAGTATTTT. It translates to CASSLGAGGRSGTQYF.

Regarding this clone: A junction boundary mismatches the germline segment, possibly from a read error. The rearrangement uses TRBV6-4 and TRBJ1-1; 8 bases map to TRBD1. CDR1 and CDR2 (germline): MRHNA, SNTAGT. This CDR3 comprises 17 residues. For the CDR3, the DNA is TGTGCCAGCAGTCCCCTCCCCGCAGGGGGCATGAACACTGAAGCTTCCTTT. Its protein product is CASSPLPAGGMNTEASF.

The CDR3 is CASIGTGGLGEQYF. Written as DNA, the CDR3 is TGTGCCAGCATCGGGACAGGGGGCTTAGGGGAGCAGTACTTC. The J gene is TRBJ2-5, the V gene TRBV6-1, with 12 bases aligning to TRBD1. Germline V gene sequence: CDR1 MNHNS, CDR2 SASEGT. The J segment lost 11 bases and the V segment lost 7 bases, leaving 11 bases of the junction unmatched. CDR3 size: 14 residues.

This clone was detected only once. The chain recombines TRBV4-1 with TRBJ2-5, with 7 bases lining up with TRBD2. The J call may be wrong; the DNA end is better matched by TRBJ2-7. This CDR3 has 15 residues. Germline-derived CDR1 and CDR2 are MGHRA and YSYEKL. The CDR3 loop reads CASSREGQTLYEQYF. The CDR3 bases are TGCGCCAGCAGCCGGGAGGGGCAGACCCTCTACGAGCAGTACTTC.

The chain couples TRBV18 to TRBJ2-5; no firm D call. The V end was cut by 0 bases, the J end by 1 base, with 3 bases between. The CDR3 loop spans 13 amino acids. Germline V CDR1 and CDR2: KGHSH, LQKENI. Here the CDR3 DNA reads TGTGCCAGCTCACCACCGGCCCAAGAGACCCAGTACTTC. This gives the protein CASSPPAQETQYF.

The genes are TRBV30 and TRBJ1-2; TRBD1 might be the D (5 bases). The CDR3 is 14 amino acids. V shed 7 bases and J shed 8 bases, with 23 bases lying between them. CDR1 and CDR2 (germline): GTSNPN, SVGIG (reference sequence). The CDR3 sequence: CALSGLDQLGGYTF. CDR3 bases: TGTGCCTTGTCGGGACTCGACCAACTGGGAGGCTACACCTTC. Variable domain in full (rest from reference TRBV30 and TRBJ1-2): SQTIHQWPATLVQPVGSPLSLECTVEGTSNPNLYWYRQAAGRGLQLLFYSVGIGQISSEVPQNLSASRPQDRQFILSSKKLLLSDSGFYLCALSGLDQLGGYTFGSGTRLTVV.

The chain recombines TRBV29-1 with TRBJ1-1, with D possibly being TRBD1 (5 bases). From germline, CDR1 is SQVTM and CDR2 ANQGSEA. Trimming removed 6 bases at V and 3 bases at J, with 11 bases between. The CDR3 extends over 12 amino acids. The CDR3 DNA sequence: TGCAGCGTGGGGGGTGGATACACTGAAGCTTTCTTT. Translating gives CSVGGGYTEAFF.

This clone has only a few counts. This chain uses TRBV30 with TRBJ1-1; D gene ambiguous. CDR1 GTSNPN and CDR2 SVGIG come from the germline V gene (reference sequence). CDR3 size: 14 residues. V lost 3 bases to trimming and J lost 2 bases, with 13 bases between them. CDR3: CAWSVGTANTEAFF. CDR3 nucleotide sequence: TGTGCCTGGAGCGTGGGTACAGCAAACACTGAAGCTTTCTTT. The full variable domain, its missing parts supplied by reference TRBV30 and TRBJ1-1, is SQTIHQWPATLVQPVGSPLSLECTVEGTSNPNLYWYRQAAGRGLQLLFYSVGIGQISSEVPQNLSASRPQDRQFILSSKKLLLSDSGFYLCAWSVGTANTEAFFGQGTRLTVV.

The rearrangement links TRBV19 to TRBJ2-1; maybe TRBD2 (6 bases). The V gene lost 5 bases and the J gene lost 4 bases, with 12 bases spanning the gap. This CDR3 comprises 14 residues. Germline CDR1 LNHDA, CDR2 SQIVND (reference sequence). CDR3 nucleotide sequence: TGTGCCAGTAGTCCGGGGAGGAGGTACAATGAGCAGTTCTTC. This gives the protein CASSPGRRYNEQFF.